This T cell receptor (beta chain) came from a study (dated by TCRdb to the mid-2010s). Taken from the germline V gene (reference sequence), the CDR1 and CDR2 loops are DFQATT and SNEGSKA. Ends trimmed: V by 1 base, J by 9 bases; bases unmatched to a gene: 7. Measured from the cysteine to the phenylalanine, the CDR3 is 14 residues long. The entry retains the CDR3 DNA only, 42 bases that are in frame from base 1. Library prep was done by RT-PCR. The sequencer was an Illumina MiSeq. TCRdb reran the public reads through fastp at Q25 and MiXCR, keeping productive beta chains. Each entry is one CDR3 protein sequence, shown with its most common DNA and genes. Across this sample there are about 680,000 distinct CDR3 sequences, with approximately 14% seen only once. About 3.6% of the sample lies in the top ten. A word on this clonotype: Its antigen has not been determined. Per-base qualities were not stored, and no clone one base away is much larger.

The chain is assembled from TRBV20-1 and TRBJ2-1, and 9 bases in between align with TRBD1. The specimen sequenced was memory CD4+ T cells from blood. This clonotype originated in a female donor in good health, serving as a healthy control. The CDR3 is CSARGTGERIEQFF. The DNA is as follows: TGCAGTGCTAGAGGGACAGGGGAAAGGATTGAGCAGTTCTTC.